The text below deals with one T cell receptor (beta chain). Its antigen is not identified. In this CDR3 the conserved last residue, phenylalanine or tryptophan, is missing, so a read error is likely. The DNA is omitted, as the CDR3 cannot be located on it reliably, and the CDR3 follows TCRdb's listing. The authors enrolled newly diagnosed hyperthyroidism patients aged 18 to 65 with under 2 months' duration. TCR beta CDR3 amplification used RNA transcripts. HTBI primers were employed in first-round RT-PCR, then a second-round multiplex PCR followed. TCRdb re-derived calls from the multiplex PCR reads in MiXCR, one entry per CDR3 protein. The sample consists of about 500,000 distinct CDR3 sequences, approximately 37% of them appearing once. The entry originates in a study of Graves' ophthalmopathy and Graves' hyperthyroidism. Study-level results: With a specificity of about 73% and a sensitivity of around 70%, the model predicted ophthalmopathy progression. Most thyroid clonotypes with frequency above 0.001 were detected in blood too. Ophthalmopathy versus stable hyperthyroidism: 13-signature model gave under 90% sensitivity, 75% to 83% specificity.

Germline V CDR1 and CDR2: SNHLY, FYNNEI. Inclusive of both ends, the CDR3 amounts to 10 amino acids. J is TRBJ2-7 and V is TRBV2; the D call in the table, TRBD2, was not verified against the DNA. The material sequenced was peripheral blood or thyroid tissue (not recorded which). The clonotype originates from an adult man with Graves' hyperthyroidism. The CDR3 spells CASSVPGLAG.